The 25 T cell receptor beta chains in this list originate from one sample, sequenced in a study of blood T cell repertoires in COVID-19. Assay used: immunoSEQ multiplex PCR; TCRdb lists only in-frame clones, some missing. The sample shows more than 65,000 clones, more than 80% of them seen only once. Sample: peripheral blood. The receptor source for this set is a man of 80 years or more with acute or convalescent COVID-19.

This sequence joins TRBV28 and TRBJ1-5, with D possibly matching TRBD1 (5 bases). V lost 3 bases and J 4 bases, leaving 10 bases between the germline ends. The CDR3 contains 14 residues. CDR1 is MDHEN and CDR2 is SYDVKM in the germline V gene. DNA for the CDR3: TGTGCCAGCAGTTTGCAGGGTTGGAATCAGCCCCAGCATTTT. This encodes CASSLQGWNQPQHF.

In nucleotides, the CDR3 is TGTGCCAGCAGCTTTAACCCACTAGCGGGGGGCCCTGCGGTTGAGACCCAGTACTTC. Translated, it gives CASSFNPLAGGPAVETQYF. V gene TRBV7-2 combines with J gene TRBJ2-5, with 12 bases aligning to TRBD2. The CDR3 contains 19 residues. Germline V lookup: CDR1 SGHTA, CDR2 FQGNSA. J lost 5 bases, V lost 3 bases, and 16 bases had no gene match. The entire variable domain, with the rest obtained from reference TRBV7-2 and TRBJ2-5, is as follows: GAGVSQSPSNKVTEKGKDVELRCDPISGHTALYWYRQSLGQGLEFLIYFQGNSAPDKSGLPSDRFSAERTGGSVSTLTIQRTQQEDSAVYLCASSFNPLAGGPAVETQYFGPGTRLLVL.

The chain is built from TRBV10-3 and TRBJ2-3; 7 nucleotides align to TRBD2. CDR1 is ENHRY, CDR2 SYGVKD, per germline. V lost 7 bases and J lost 0; bases outside the gene matches: 4. This CDR3 has 14 residues. The CDR3, as DNA: TGTGCCATCATGGCTAGCGGCAGCACAGATACGCAGTATTTT. It yields the protein CAIMASGSTDTQYF.

The CDR3 DNA reads as TGTGCCAGCAGCCCGGGGGCCTACGAGCAGTACTTC. This translates into CASSPGAYEQYF. The V call is TRBV7-2, the J call TRBJ2-7; tentatively, D is TRBD2 (6 bases). CDR1 SGHTA and CDR2 FQGNSA come from the germline V gene. The V and J ends lost 5 bases and 2 bases respectively, with 7 bases between them. There are 12 residues in the CDR3.

The V gene is TRBV24-1, the J gene TRBJ2-7, with 7 bases lining up with TRBD1. Germline V CDR1 and CDR2: KGHDR, SFDVKD. The trim removed 0 bases at V and 3 bases at J, leaving 4 bases unmatched. The CDR3 spans 15 residues. CDR3 in DNA: TGTGCCACCAGTGATTTGCCGCAGGGGGTCTACGAGCAGTACTTC. It specifies CATSDLPQGVYEQYF.

The genes are TRBV5-1 and TRBJ2-1, with TRBD1 matching over 10 bases. V lost 4 bases and J lost 5; bases outside the gene matches: 12. CDR1 and CDR2 from the germline V gene are SGHRS and YFSETQ. The CDR3 runs 17 residues. The CDR3 protein is CASSLAYGTGENNEQFF. The CDR3 region has the DNA TGCGCCAGCAGCCTCGCTTACGGGACAGGGGAGAACAATGAGCAGTTCTTC.

The genes are TRBV7-9 and TRBJ2-7; D may be TRBD2 (5 bases). The V gene lost 2 bases and the J gene lost 5 bases, with 16 bases spanning the gap. CDR3 size: 15 residues. Germline V CDR1 and CDR2: SEHNR, FQNEAQ (reference sequence). CDR3 sequence reads: CASSLQDLAGNEQYF. The DNA of the CDR3 is TGTGCCAGCAGCTTACAGGACCTAGCCGGAAACGAGCAGTACTTC.

CDR3 coding DNA: TGTGCCAGCAGTCCGAGGGGCCTAGCGGGAGCCCACAATGAGCAGTTCTTC. This gives the protein CASSPRGLAGAHNEQFF. V and J are TRBV6-6 and TRBJ2-1; 10 bases match TRBD2. The V and J ends lost 5 bases and 5 bases, in that order; junction bases with no gene match: 12. Per germline, CDR1 MNHNY and CDR2 SVGAGI (reference sequence). This CDR3 has 17 residues.

The chain has TRBV9 and TRBJ1-2, with no clear D. The CDR3 is made up of 14 amino acids. Per germline, CDR1 SGDLS and CDR2 YYNGEE. Trimming took off 4 bases at V and 4 bases at J, with 14 bases between the two ends. CDR3 DNA sequence: TGTGCCAGCAGCCTCAACGTGGCAGTCTATGGCTACACCTTC. Translation gives CASSLNVAVYGYTF.

The rearrangement links TRBV6-5 to TRBJ1-5; D not certain. The CDR3 runs to 14 residues. V gave up 7 bases and J gave up 1 base, with 11 bases separating them. Germline values: CDR1 MNHEY, CDR2 SVGAGI. CDR3 sequence reads: CASTSPGSNQPQHF. CDR3 DNA sequence: TGTGCCAGCACCTCTCCGGGAAGCAATCAGCCCCAGCATTTT.

The CDR3 loop is CASSPPGQPYEQYF. The DNA for the CDR3 is TGTGCCAGCTCACCACCGGGACAGCCTTACGAGCAGTACTTC. The J gene is TRBJ2-7, the V gene TRBV18; TRBD1 agrees at 7 bases. The CDR3 is 14 amino acids. Germline V gene lookup returns CDR1 KGHSH and CDR2 LQKENI. The junction had 3 bases not matched to a gene; V was cut back by 0 bases and J by 4 bases.

This chain links TRBV5-4 with TRBJ2-3; 12 nucleotides line up with TRBD2. The germline gives CDR1 SGHNT, CDR2 YYREEE (reference sequence). V was pared by 2 bases and J by 5 bases, with 6 bases of the junction left unmatched. The CDR3 runs 16 residues. This chain's CDR3 is CASSFGPSGGGDTQYF. The DNA for the CDR3 is TGTGCCAGCAGCTTTGGTCCTAGCGGGGGGGGAGATACGCAGTATTTT.

This chain links TRBV11-2 with TRBJ2-1; 11 bases align to TRBD1. Per germline, CDR1 SGHAT and CDR2 FQNNGV. The CDR3 loop spans 14 amino acids. V shed 9 bases, J shed 6 bases, and the junction held 7 bases outside the gene matches. CDR3 protein: CASRGTGGTNEQFF. CDR3 DNA: TGTGCCAGTCGCGGGACAGGGGGGACCAATGAGCAGTTCTTC.

The chain recombines TRBV11-3 with TRBJ2-1; TRBD2 aligns across 9 bases. Trimming took 1 base from V and 2 from J; bases not matched to a gene: 3. CDR3 size: 16 residues. Germline values: CDR1 SGHNT, CDR2 YENEEA. Here the CDR3 DNA reads TGTGCCAGCAGCTTAGGGGGCGGGAGGGCCTACAATGAGCAGTTCTTC. It specifies CASSLGGGRAYNEQFF.

The V call is TRBV7-2, the J call TRBJ1-4; D unresolved. CDR3 length: 14 residues. Between the trimmed V and J ends, which lost 1 base and 3 bases, there was a span of 6 bases. Germline V gives CDR1 SGHTA, CDR2 FQGNSA. CDR3 protein: CASSLGGANEKLFF. In DNA form, the CDR3 reads TGTGCCAGCAGCTTAGGGGGAGCTAATGAAAAACTGTTTTTT.

This clone appeared a single time. This chain links TRBV11-2 with TRBJ2-7; 11 nucleotides align to TRBD2. This CDR3 is 16 amino acids long. Trimming took 1 base from V and 1 from J; bases not matched to a gene: 3. Germline V lookup: CDR1 SGHAT, CDR2 FQNNGV. CDR3 sequence: CASSLATSGRSYEQYF. As DNA, the CDR3 is TGTGCCAGCAGCTTAGCCACTAGCGGGAGATCCTACGAGCAGTACTTC.

This clone has just one count. V and J are TRBV18 and TRBJ1-1; D is undetermined. Germline CDR1 is KGHSH and CDR2 is LQKENI. V dropped 3 bases and J dropped 3 bases, with 8 bases sitting between them. The CDR3 loop spans 13 amino acids. The CDR3 sequence is CASSPTGDTEAFF. The CDR3 DNA follows: TGTGCCAGCTCACCGACGGGTGACACTGAAGCTTTCTTT.

This chain joins TRBV3-1 (or the pseudogene TRBV3-2) and TRBJ2-3; 10 bases are shared with TRBD2. There are 16 residues in the CDR3. Trimming removed 1 base from V and 2 bases from J; junction bases left unmatched: 3. Per the germline V gene, CDR1 is LGHDT and CDR2 is YNNKEL (reference sequence). The CDR3 DNA follows: TGTGCCAGCAGCCAAGGACTAGCGGGCGACACAGATACGCAGTATTTT. This sequence encodes CASSQGLAGDTDTQYF.

The J gene is TRBJ1-2, the V gene TRBV28, with 9 bases matching TRBD1. Trimming at V came to 5 bases and at J to 1 base, leaving 8 bases not matched to a gene. The CDR3 totals 16 residues. CDR1 MDHEN and CDR2 SYDVKM come from the germline V gene. CDR3: CASSAGQGKGNYGYTF. DNA for the CDR3: TGTGCCAGCAGTGCCGGACAGGGGAAGGGTAACTATGGCTACACCTTC.

This clone was seen just once. V and J are TRBV5-1 and TRBJ2-5, with 8 bases matching TRBD1. The CDR3 runs 12 residues. V gave up 6 bases and J gave up 9 bases; unmatched junction bases: 7. Germline V CDR1 and CDR2: SGHRS, YFSETQ. The CDR3 region has the DNA TGCGCCAGCACCCTTACAGGGGGAGCCCAGTACTTC. This encodes CASTLTGGAQYF.

The chain joins TRBV6-4 to TRBJ2-3; 7 positions match TRBD2. Per the germline V gene, CDR1 is MRHNA and CDR2 is SNTAGT. J gave up 4 bases and V 3 bases, and 10 bases lay outside the gene matches. This CDR3 is built from 16 residues. The CDR3 here is CASSEWSGAAADTQYF. As DNA, the CDR3 is TGTGCCAGCAGTGAGTGGAGCGGGGCAGCGGCAGATACGCAGTATTTT.

This chain connects TRBV28 to TRBJ1-1; 7 bases are shared with TRBD1. Germline assignment: CDR1 MDHEN and CDR2 SYDVKM. V gave up 1 base and J gave up 1 base; unmatched junction bases: 3. The CDR3 runs 15 residues. The CDR3 sequence is CASSLLDRANTEAFF. CDR3 bases: TGTGCCAGCAGTTTATTAGACAGGGCGAACACTGAAGCTTTCTTT.

The chain employs TRBV10-1 and TRBJ1-1; D gene unclear. Deletions cut 7 bases from V and 1 base from J, with 10 bases between. Per germline, CDR1 WNHNN and CDR2 SYGVQD (reference sequence). The CDR3 length is 13 residues. The CDR3 sequence: CASTRTSNTEAFF. CDR3 bases: TGCGCCAGCACACGGACTTCGAACACTGAAGCTTTCTTT.

The chain recombines TRBV28 with TRBJ2-1; 8 positions agree with TRBD1. CDR3 length: 13 amino acids. Looked up from germline, CDR1 is MDHEN and CDR2 is SYDVKM. Losses at the gene ends were 6 bases for V and 7 bases for J; bases not matched to a gene: 5. The CDR3 loop reads CASSLTGVNEQFF. CDR3 coding DNA: TGTGCCAGCAGCCTGACAGGGGTGAATGAGCAGTTCTTC.

V is TRBV11-2 and J is TRBJ2-7; the D is unclear. The CDR3 loop spans 15 amino acids. Germline loops: CDR1 SGHAT, CDR2 FQNNGV. V was shortened by 0 bases and J by 5 bases, with 14 bases between the two germline ends. This CDR3 is CASSLDPRVPNEQYF. The CDR3 DNA reads TGTGCCAGCAGCTTAGACCCTCGGGTCCCCAACGAGCAGTACTTC.